This TCR beta chain came from a study of blood T cell repertoires in COVID-19. Study summary: The United States, Italy and Spain supplied acute and convalescent COVID-19 samples. PBMCs, B-cell-depleted T cells, or T cells were the source of the cDNA or gDNA that made up the material.

The length of the CDR3 is 17 residues. V was pared by 4 bases and J by 2 bases, with 14 bases of the junction left unmatched. Germline CDR1 is SGHTA and CDR2 is FQGNSA. In the authors' workflow: By means of reference gene primer amplification, nucleated cell counts were estimated. Libraries were prepared by immunoSEQ multiplex PCR; TCRdb keeps only in-frame clonotypes and omits some of them. The V and J calls and clone size come from that table; D and trimming were worked out from the DNA. The sample shows more than 50,000 clones, more than 75% of them seen only once. Specimen: peripheral blood. The V and J genes are TRBV7-2 and TRBJ2-7, with 7 bases matching TRBD2. The receptor was isolated from an elderly woman with acute or convalescent COVID-19. CDR3 protein: CASSSQFVGGLAYEQYF. The CDR3 DNA sequence: TGTGCCAGCAGCTCCCAGTTCGTGGGAGGGCTTGCCTACGAGCAGTACTTC.